What follows is one T cell receptor (beta chain) and its context. Trimming removed 1 base at V and 11 bases at J, with 20 bases between. From germline, CDR1 is SNHLY and CDR2 FYNNEI. The CDR3 is 16 residues long. Only in-frame clones appear in the TCRdb table, and some are missing; sequencing was by immunoSEQ multiplex PCR. The table has about 230,000 clones, approximately 82% seen once. This specimen belongs to a study of blood T cell repertoires in COVID-19. Whole-study context: Specimens from acute and convalescent COVID-19 originated in the United States, Italy and Spain. In each case, the material was cDNA or gDNA derived from T cells, B-cell-depleted T cells, or PBMCs.

The clonotype was recovered from a woman between 65 and 79 years old with active or convalescent COVID-19. The V call is TRBV2, the J call TRBJ1-4; D is perhaps TRBD1 (6 bases). What was sequenced was peripheral blood. CDR3 region: CASSEGSVQGLYKLFF. The CDR3 DNA reads TGTGCCAGCAGTGAAGGGTCGGTCCAGGGGTTGTATAAACTGTTTTTT.